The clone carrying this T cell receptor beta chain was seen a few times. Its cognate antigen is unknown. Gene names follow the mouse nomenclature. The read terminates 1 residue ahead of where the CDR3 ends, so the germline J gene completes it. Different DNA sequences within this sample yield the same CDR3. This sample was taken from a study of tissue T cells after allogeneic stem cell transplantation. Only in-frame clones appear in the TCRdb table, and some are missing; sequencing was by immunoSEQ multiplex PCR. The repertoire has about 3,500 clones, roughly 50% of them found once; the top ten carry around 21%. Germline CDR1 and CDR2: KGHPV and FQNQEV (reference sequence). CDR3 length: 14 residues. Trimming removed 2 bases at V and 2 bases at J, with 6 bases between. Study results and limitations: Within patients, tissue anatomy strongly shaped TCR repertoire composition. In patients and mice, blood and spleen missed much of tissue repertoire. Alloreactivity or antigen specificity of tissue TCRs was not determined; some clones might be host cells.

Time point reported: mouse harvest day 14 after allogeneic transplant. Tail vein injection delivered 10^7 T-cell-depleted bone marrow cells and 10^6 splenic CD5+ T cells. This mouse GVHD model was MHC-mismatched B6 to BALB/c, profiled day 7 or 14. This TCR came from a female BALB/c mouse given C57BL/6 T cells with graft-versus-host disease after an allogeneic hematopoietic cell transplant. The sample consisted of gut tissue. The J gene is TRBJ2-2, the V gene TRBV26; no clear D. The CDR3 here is CASSLGVNTGQLYF. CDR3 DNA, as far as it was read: TGTGCCAGCAGTCTGGGGGTGAACACCGGGCAGCTCTAC.